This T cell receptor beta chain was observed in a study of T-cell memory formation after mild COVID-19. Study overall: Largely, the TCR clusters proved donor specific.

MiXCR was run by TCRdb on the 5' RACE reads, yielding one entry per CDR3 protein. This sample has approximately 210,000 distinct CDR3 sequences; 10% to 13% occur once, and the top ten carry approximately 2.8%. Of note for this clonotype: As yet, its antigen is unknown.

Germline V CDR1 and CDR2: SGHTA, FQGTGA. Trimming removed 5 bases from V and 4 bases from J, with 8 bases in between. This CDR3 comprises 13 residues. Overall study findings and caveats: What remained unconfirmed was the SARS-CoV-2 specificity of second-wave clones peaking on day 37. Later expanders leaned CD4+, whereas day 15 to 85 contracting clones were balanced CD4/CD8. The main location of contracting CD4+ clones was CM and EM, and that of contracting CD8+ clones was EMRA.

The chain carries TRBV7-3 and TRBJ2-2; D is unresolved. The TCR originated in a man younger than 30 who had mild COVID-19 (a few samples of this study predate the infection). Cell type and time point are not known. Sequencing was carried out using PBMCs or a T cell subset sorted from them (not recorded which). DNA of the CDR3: TGTGCCAGCAGCCCCACTTTCACCGGGGAGCTGTTTTTT. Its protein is CASSPTFTGELFF.